This TCR beta chain was recorded in a study of blood T cell repertoires in COVID-19. This CDR3 has 15 amino acids. CDR1 and CDR2 (germline): SQVTM, ANQGSEA. Per the study methods: Scientists estimated how many nucleated cells there were by amplifying reference gene primers. Profiling relied on immunoSEQ multiplex PCR, and the TCRdb table lists in-frame clones only, not all of them. V, J and clone size derive from that table, while D and trimming were established from the DNA sequence. This table has fewer than 650,000 clones, less than 90% appearing once. Seattle participants joined during active infection and were tracked over time.

The origin of this receptor is a woman in her 50s with COVID-19, enrolled during active disease. Sequencing was done on a sample of peripheral blood. The genes are TRBV29-1 and TRBJ1-3, with D unclear. The CDR3 region has the DNA TGCAGTCCGAAACAGCCCCTTCGCTCTGGAAACACCATATATTTT. This translates into CSPKQPLRSGNTIYF. The variable domain in full, with the rest retrieved from reference TRBV29-1 and TRBJ1-3, is SAVISQKPSRDICQRGTSLTIQCQVDSQVTMMFWYRQQPGQSLTLIATANQGSEATYESGFVIDKFPISRPNLTFSTLTVSNMSPEDSSIYLCSPKQPLRSGNTIYFGEGSWLTVV.